This is a list of T cell receptor beta chains from one sample in a study of radiation and T cells in renal cell carcinoma. The protocol was immunoSEQ multiplex PCR, while the TCRdb copy is restricted to in-frame clones and leaves out a portion. The sample records around 100,000 clones, around 83% being singletons. The sample consisted of blood, taken from a patient whose treatment included radiotherapy and nephrectomy. Every receptor here comes from a man in his sixties with renal cell carcinoma. CDR3s include the opening cysteine and the closing phenylalanine or tryptophan. Each record gives: CDR3 DNA, CDR3 protein, D gene, clone size, V gene, J gene. D genes are given only for firm matches. Clone size, where shown, is once, few, many, or a class for clones that have expanded.

cdr3_nt: TGCGCCAGCAGCCAACCTATTGAGGGGTCCTACGAGCAGTACTTC
cdr3_aa: CASSQPIEGSYEQYF
d_call: -
clone_size: -
v_call: TRBV4-1
j_call: TRBJ2-7

cdr3_nt: TGTGCCAGCAGTTTCCGGCTCCGTTCCTACGAGCAGTACTTC
cdr3_aa: CASSFRLRSYEQYF
d_call: -
clone_size: once
v_call: TRBV27
j_call: TRBJ2-7

cdr3_nt: TGTGCCAGTAGTTCACAGCTCTCTGGGGCCAACGTCCTGACTTTC
cdr3_aa: CASSSQLSGANVLTF
d_call: -
clone_size: -
v_call: TRBV19
j_call: TRBJ2-6

cdr3_nt: TGCGCCAGCAGCTTGGCTAGTTGGGGCAGGGTCTCGTTAGGCTCCTACAATGAGCAGTTCTTC
cdr3_aa: CASSLASWGRVSLGSYNEQFF
d_call: -
clone_size: few
v_call: TRBV5-1
j_call: TRBJ2-1

cdr3_nt: TGTGCCAGCAGCTTATCAGGGGGCCATGAGCAGTTCTTC
cdr3_aa: CASSLSGGHEQFF
d_call: TRBD1
clone_size: -
v_call: TRBV27
j_call: TRBJ2-1

cdr3_nt: TGTGCCAGCAGCGCTAGGACGGGCACTGAAGCTTTCTTT
cdr3_aa: CASSARTGTEAFF
d_call: -
clone_size: -
v_call: TRBV7-6
j_call: TRBJ1-1

cdr3_nt: TGTGCCAGCTCACCACCTCCCGACACTGAAGCTTTCTTT
cdr3_aa: CASSPPPDTEAFF
d_call: -
clone_size: few
v_call: TRBV18
j_call: TRBJ1-1

cdr3_nt: TGCAGCGGGACGTCGGGACAGGGGGGAGGTAACTATGGCTACACCTTC
cdr3_aa: CSGTSGQGGGNYGYTF
d_call: TRBD1
clone_size: -
v_call: TRBV29-1
j_call: TRBJ1-2

cdr3_nt: TGTGCCAGCAGTACGACAGGTAGGGGAAACACTGAAGCTTTCTTT
cdr3_aa: CASSTTGRGNTEAFF
d_call: -
clone_size: -
v_call: TRBV6-5
j_call: TRBJ1-1

cdr3_nt: TGCGCCAGCAGCCAGGCCGAGGGTTCCTACACCTTC
cdr3_aa: CASSQAEGSYTF
d_call: -
clone_size: few
v_call: TRBV4-3
j_call: TRBJ1-2

cdr3_nt: TGTGCCAGCAGTGGATCTTTTGAAGGGTCGGCCCAGCATTTT
cdr3_aa: CASSGSFEGSAQHF
d_call: -
clone_size: -
v_call: TRBV6-1
j_call: TRBJ1-5

cdr3_nt: TGCGCCAGCAGCCTACGGACTAGCGGGATCACAGATACGCAGTATTTT
cdr3_aa: CASSLRTSGITDTQYF
d_call: TRBD2
clone_size: -
v_call: TRBV4-1
j_call: TRBJ2-3

cdr3_nt: TGTGCCAGCAGCTTAATCGCCCGGGGAACCACCTACGAGCAGTACTTC
cdr3_aa: CASSLIARGTTYEQYF
d_call: -
clone_size: once
v_call: TRBV7-9
j_call: TRBJ2-7